This T cell receptor beta chain was documented in a study of blood T cell repertoires in COVID-19 (dated by TCRdb to about 2020). Regarding the complete study: The collaborator samples originated in the United States, Italy and Spain and spanned the acute and convalescent phases of COVID-19. The prospective study material was composed of cDNA or gDNA derived from T cells, B-cell-depleted T cells, or PBMCs. The dataset comprised deeply sampled blood TCRbeta repertoires from subjects exposed to, actively infected with, or recovered from COVID-19. The repertoires were released in a freely available public database meant as a resource for research on the immune response to SARS-CoV-2. The samples were drawn from the first 160 participants of the ongoing ImmuneRACE study and from roughly 1,300 subjects provided by 6 global collaborators. A de-identified subject ID, COVID-19 status, age in years and sex were almost always included in the sample metadata. Where available, HLA class I and class II types were obtained from metadata supplied by the sample provider rather than from assay-based typing. Study-wide findings and limitations: How much clinical and demographic metadata was included differed by source and by participant, and the metadata was provided uncurated.

The immunoSEQ Assay, a bias-controlled multiplex PCR, was used to amplify TCRbeta CDR3 regions from genomic DNA. In the paper's pipeline: Nucleated cell counts per sample were estimated from amplification of reference gene primers within the assay. Sequence reads were collapsed and filtered to measure the absolute abundance of every unique TCRbeta CDR3 rearrangement. For each sample, productive Simpson clonality was calculated by taking the square root of Simpson's diversity index across productive rearrangements. TCRdb retrieved this table from immuneACCESS and kept in-frame rearrangements only. Not all clones are present; in checked studies, unresolved V genes account for under half, and no reason is known for the remainder. V, J and clone size were drawn from that table, and D and trimming were deduced from the DNA. Within this sample are around 200,000 clones, with around nine tenths of them counted one time only. The ten largest account for approximately 6% of the sample.

CDR1 and CDR2 are drawn from the germline V gene (reference sequence): SGHNT, YYREEE. Including the terminal cysteine and phenylalanine, the CDR3 comprises 14 residues. Only CDR3 DNA remains: 42 bases, in frame from the first base. V gives up 4 bases and J gives up 6 bases, and the segment between their germline ends measures 16 bases. This clone was detected a few times. The antigen it recognizes is unknown. There are no base qualities to consult, and no much larger clone falls within one base. Another Seattle source contributed samples from volunteer blood donors who had recovered from COVID-19. Each collaborating institution followed its own protocols to collect whole blood in K2EDTA tubes. For TCRbeta analysis, collaborators shipped samples in one of three forms: frozen whole blood, isolated PBMCs, or DNA extracted from either of those sample types.

Source material: peripheral blood. The V and J segments used are TRBV5-4 and TRBJ1-1; the best D guess is TRBD1, with 6 bases matching. The sequence derives from a man aged 55-75 years who had recovered from COVID-19. The DNA sequence follows: TGTGCCAGCAGCCCGCAAACAGGGTGGGCTGAAGCTTTCTTT. Its amino acids are CASSPQTGWAEAFF. The entire variable domain, with the stretches around the CDR3 drawn from the reference TRBV5-4 and TRBJ1-1 proteins, is ETGVTQSPTHLIKTRGQQVTLRCSSQSGHNTVSWYQQALGQGPQFIFQYYREEENGRGNFPPRFSGLQFPNYSSELNVNALELDDSALYLCASSPQTGWAEAFFGQGTRLTVV.